The 12 T cell receptor beta chains below were found in one sample sequenced in a study of control samples from healthy donors and cancer patients. The assay was immunoSEQ multiplex PCR, and TCRdb's table has in-frame clones only and misses some. The data contain 110,000 to 150,000 clones, around 94% of them singletons. Input material: PBMCs. Every receptor here comes from a man aged 55-75 years with colorectal cancer.

The rearrangement links TRBV3-1 (or the pseudogene TRBV3-2) to TRBJ1-5, with D unclear. The CDR3 consists of 13 residues. Germline assignment: CDR1 LGHDT and CDR2 YNNKEL (reference sequence). The V gene lost 1 base and the J gene lost 6 bases, with 7 bases spanning the gap. CDR3 DNA: TGTGCCAGCAGCCAAGGGAACGGTCAGCCCCAGCATTTT. It is translated as CASSQGNGQPQHF.

CDR3 nucleotides: TGTGCCAGCAGCTTAGGACAGTCGACTAATGAAAAACTGTTTTTT. Amino acid sequence: CASSLGQSTNEKLFF. This chain links TRBV7-9 with TRBJ1-4; D may be TRBD1 (5 bases). Per germline, CDR1 SEHNR and CDR2 FQNEAQ (reference sequence). V dropped 1 base and J dropped 2 bases, with 8 bases sitting between them. The CDR3 totals 15 residues.

This sequence joins TRBV7-9 and TRBJ2-1; the match to TRBD2 covers 11 bases. Germline V gives CDR1 SEHNR, CDR2 FQNEAQ (reference sequence). Trimming took 7 bases from V and 7 from J; bases not matched to a gene: 15. The CDR3 is 17 residues long. The CDR3 is CASTTTLAGGPGNEQFF. DNA for the CDR3: TGTGCCAGCACCACCACTTTAGCGGGGGGGCCTGGTAATGAGCAGTTCTTC.

The genes are TRBV7-9 and TRBJ1-2, with a possible D match to TRBD1 (5 bases). CDR1 is SEHNR and CDR2 is FQNEAQ in the germline V gene (reference sequence). V was clipped by 5 bases and J by 3 bases, with 19 bases between them. The CDR3 consists of 16 residues. The CDR3 nucleotides are TGTGCCAGCAGCCCCAACTTCGGGACGGCGGACTATGGCTACACCTTC. Residues: CASSPNFGTADYGYTF. The full variable domain, rest sourced from reference TRBV7-9 and TRBJ1-2, is DTGVSQNPRHKITKRGQNVTFRCDPISEHNRLYWYRQTLGQGPEFLTYFQNEAQLEKSRLLSDRFSAERPKGSFSTLEIQRTEQGDSAMYLCASSPNFGTADYGYTFGSGTRLTVV.

The CDR3 region has the DNA TGTGCCAGCAGCCGGGGGGGAGTGGCCCAGTACTTC. This translates into CASSRGGVAQYF. V usage is TRBV12-3 or TRBV12-4 and J usage is TRBJ2-5; 8 bases line up with TRBD2. V lost 6 bases, J lost 9 bases, and 6 bases stayed unmatched. The CDR3 length is 12 residues.

The chain combines TRBV7-9 with TRBJ1-2, with a possible D match to TRBD1 (6 bases). The CDR3 has 15 amino acids. The germline V gene has CDR1 SEHNR and CDR2 FQNEAQ (reference sequence). V shed 6 bases and J shed 6 bases, with 20 bases lying between them. For the CDR3, the DNA is TGTGCCAGCAGACTCATGTCGGACTCAGGGGATGGCTACACCTTC. Its protein is CASRLMSDSGDGYTF.

This clone was detected only once. The gene calls are TRBV25-1 and TRBJ2-1; D is perhaps TRBD2 (5 bases). The CDR3 spans 16 residues. Trimming cost V 3 bases and J 5 bases, with 17 bases left between them. The V gene's germline CDR1 is MGHDK and CDR2 SYGVNS. The CDR3 sequence: CASSEKVQRTDNEQFF. For the CDR3, the DNA is TGTGCCAGCAGTGAGAAGGTGCAGCGGACCGACAATGAGCAGTTCTTC.

This clone was picked up one time. The V and J genes are TRBV5-6 and TRBJ1-4; TRBD1 matches 11 bases. The trim removed 1 base at V and 7 bases at J, leaving 3 bases unmatched. The CDR3 length is 15 residues. In germline, CDR1 is SGHDT, CDR2 YYEEEE. DNA of the CDR3: TGTGCCAGCAGCTTGCGGACAGGGGGCGGTGAAAAACTGTTTTTT. This encodes CASSLRTGGGEKLFF.

The rearrangement joins TRBV12-3 or TRBV12-4 to TRBJ2-5, with no clear D. The CDR3 length is 11 residues. V was pared by 3 bases and J by 3 bases, with 2 bases between. The CDR3 is CASSLEETQYF. The CDR3 DNA reads TGTGCCAGCAGTTTGGAAGAGACCCAGTACTTC.

As concerns this clone: The sample has other DNA sequences that encode this CDR3 too. The chain has TRBV4-3 and TRBJ2-5, with 7 bases that match TRBD2. Per germline, CDR1 LGHNA and CDR2 YSLEER. V gave up 0 bases and J gave up 2 bases; unmatched junction bases: 6. There are 16 residues in the CDR3. Written as DNA, the CDR3 is TGCGCCAGCAGCCAAGATTGGGCGGGGGTTCAAGAGACCCAGTACTTC. Its protein is CASSQDWAGVQETQYF.

V usage is TRBV30 and J usage is TRBJ1-1, with 9 bases aligning to TRBD1. The CDR3 consists of 12 residues. V dropped 5 bases and J dropped 4; count of bases not matched to a gene: 2. Germline V gene data show CDR1 as GTSNPN and CDR2 as SVGIG (reference sequence). The CDR3 spells CAWDRGSTEAFF. CDR3 DNA: TGTGCCTGGGACAGGGGGTCCACTGAAGCTTTCTTT.

This clone was recorded only once. The V call is TRBV27, the J call TRBJ1-3; D perhaps matches TRBD1 (5 bases). The CDR3 contains 15 residues. Per the germline V gene, CDR1 is MNHEY and CDR2 is SMNVEV (reference sequence). The V gene lost 6 bases and the J gene lost 0 bases, with 12 bases spanning the gap. CDR3 sequence: CASRMTASSGNTIYF. For the CDR3, the DNA is TGTGCCAGCAGAATGACAGCCTCCTCTGGAAACACCATATATTTT.